This TCR beta chain was recovered during a study of radiation and T cells in renal cell carcinoma. Study results and caveats: Without pretreatment biopsies, baseline tumor clonotype presence was undetermined. In blood, top tumor clones expanded by 2 weeks, shrinking by 4.

This clone was picked up one time. The antigen remains unidentified. V dropped 5 bases and J dropped 3 bases, with 10 bases sitting between them. The V gene's germline CDR1 is LNHDA and CDR2 SQIVND (reference sequence). This CDR3 is built from 13 residues. Time point described: blood 4 weeks post-SBRT, at nephrectomy. Treatment specified: 15 Gy SBRT to primary tumor, nephrectomy 4 weeks later. The patient's renal cell carcinoma had clear cell pathology. Data came from immunoSEQ multiplex PCR; TCRdb stores just in-frame clones and leaves some out. The data show about 74,000 clones, around 89% seen once. The chain joins TRBV19 to TRBJ1-1; D is unresolved. This TCR was recovered from a woman aged 70-85 years with renal cell carcinoma. The sample in question was blood, obtained from a patient whose treatment included radiotherapy and nephrectomy. As DNA, the CDR3 is TGTGCCAGTAGTGGATCACATTACACTGAAGCTTTCTTT. Residues: CASSGSHYTEAFF. The variable domain in full, completed from reference TRBV19 and TRBJ1-1, reads DGGITQSPKYLFRKEGQNVTLSCEQNLNHDAMYWYRQDPGQGLRLIYYSQIVNDFQKGDIAEGYSVSREKKESFPLTVTSAQKNPTAFYLCASSGSHYTEAFFGQGTRLTVV.